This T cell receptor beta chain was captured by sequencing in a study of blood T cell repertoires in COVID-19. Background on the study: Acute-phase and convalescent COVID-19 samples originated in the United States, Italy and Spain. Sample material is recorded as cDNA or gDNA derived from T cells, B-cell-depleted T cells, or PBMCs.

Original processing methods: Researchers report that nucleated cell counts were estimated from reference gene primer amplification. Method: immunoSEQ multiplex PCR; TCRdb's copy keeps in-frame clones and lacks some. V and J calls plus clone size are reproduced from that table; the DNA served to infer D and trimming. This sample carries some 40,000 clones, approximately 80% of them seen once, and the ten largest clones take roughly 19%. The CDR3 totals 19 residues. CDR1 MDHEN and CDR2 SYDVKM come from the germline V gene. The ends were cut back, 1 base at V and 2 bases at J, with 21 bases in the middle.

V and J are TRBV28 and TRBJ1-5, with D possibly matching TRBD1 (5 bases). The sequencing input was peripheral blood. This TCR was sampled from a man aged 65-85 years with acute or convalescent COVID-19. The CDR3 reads CASSLFWAGGEYGNQPQHF. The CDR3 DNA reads TGTGCCAGCAGTTTATTTTGGGCCGGGGGGGAATACGGCAATCAGCCCCAGCATTTT.